Listed below are T cell receptor beta chains from one sample, sequenced in a study of neoadjuvant anti-PD-1 for oral cavity cancer. The data were produced by immunoSEQ multiplex PCR, yet TCRdb's version contains in-frame clones alone and is incomplete. The sample shows around 81,000 clones, about 84% of them seen only once. The source was PBMCs, collected before nivolumab (anti-PD-1) treatment. Every receptor here comes from a person aged 35-79 years with oral cavity squamous cell carcinoma. The CDR3 runs from the conserved cysteine through the conserved F or W. A D gene is named only where the DNA matches it firmly. The size field is filled for only some rows; it gives once, few, many or a size class.

D	J	V	length	size	DNA	CDR3
TRBD1	TRBJ2-3	TRBV10-2	14	NA	TGCGCCAGCAGTGAGTCGGGACAGGGAGGGACGCAGTATTTT	CASSESGQGGTQYF
TRBD2	TRBJ2-1	TRBV14	14	NA	TGTGCCAGCAAGCGGGATGGCTCCTACAATGAGCAGTTCTTC	CASKRDGSYNEQFF
NA	TRBJ1-3	TRBV6-5	14	NA	TGTGCCAGCAGAGACCCGGGAGCTGGAAACACCATATATTTT	CASRDPGAGNTIYF
NA	TRBJ2-7	TRBV20-1	11	NA	TGCAGTGCTTTGACAGCCTACGAGCAGTACTTC	CSALTAYEQYF
TRBD1	TRBJ2-7	TRBV15	16	NA	TGTGCCACCAGCAGAGATCAGGACAGGGGGATCTACGAGCAGTACTTC	CATSRDQDRGIYEQYF
NA	TRBJ2-2	TRBV5-7	12	NA	TGTGCCAGCAGCTCGAACACCGGGGAGCTGTTTTTT	CASSSNTGELFF
NA	TRBJ2-3	TRBV7-6	14	NA	TGTGCCAGCAGCTTAATGGAGTCAGCAGATACGCAGTATTTT	CASSLMESADTQYF
NA	TRBJ2-5	TRBV29-1	13	NA	TGCAGCGTTGGGGGAGCGGCTTCAGAGACCCAGTACTTC	CSVGGAASETQYF
TRBD2	TRBJ2-1	TRBV29-1	14	NA	TGCAGCGCCGAAGGTCTAGCGGGGGGGAATGAGCAGTTCTTC	CSAEGLAGGNEQFF
NA	TRBJ2-1	TRBV9	15	NA	TGTGCCAGCAGCGTAGCGGGAGAAGGATACAATGAGCAGTTCTTC	CASSVAGEGYNEQFF
TRBD2	TRBJ2-1	TRBV30	12	NA	TGTGCCTGGACTAGCGGGAGTAGGGAGCAGTTCTTC	CAWTSGSREQFF
TRBD1	TRBJ2-5	TRBV11-3	15	NA	TGTGCCAGCAGCTCGTCCCGGGACAGTCAAGAGACCCAGTACTTC	CASSSSRDSQETQYF
TRBD1	TRBJ1-1	TRBV10-3	13	NA	TGTGCCATCAGTGACCTGGGACAGGGATTGGCTTTCTTT	CAISDLGQGLAFF
NA	TRBJ1-5	TRBV6-5	14	NA	TGTGCCAGCAGTTACCTATCGGCCAATCAGCCCCAGCATTTT	CASSYLSANQPQHF
TRBD1	TRBJ2-4	TRBV27	13	NA	TGTGCCAGCAGCTCGACAGGGGAGGACATTCAGTACTTC	CASSSTGEDIQYF
TRBD2	TRBJ2-3	TRBV6-1	16	NA	TGTGCCAGCAGTGAAACGTCTAGCGGCCCCACAGATACGCAGTATTTT	CASSETSSGPTDTQYF
TRBD1	TRBJ2-3	TRBV29-1	14	NA	TGCAGCGTTCATCAGGGGGCAGGGACAGATACGCAGTATTTT	CSVHQGAGTDTQYF
NA	TRBJ1-3	TRBV6-5	14	NA	TGTGCCAGCAGTAGGGGACTCTCTGGAAACACCATATATTTT	CASSRGLSGNTIYF
NA	TRBJ2-3	TRBV30	15	NA	TGTGCCTGGAGTCAGTTGGGCGGGAGCACAGATACGCAGTATTTT	CAWSQLGGSTDTQYF
TRBD1	TRBJ2-7	TRBV6-6	15	few	TGTGCCAGCAGGTGGACAGGGGAAAAGACCTACGAGCAGTACTTC	CASRWTGEKTYEQYF
NA	TRBJ1-2	TRBV2	15	once	TGTGCCAGCAGTGCGAGACAGGCACCTGACTATGGCTACACCTTC	CASSARQAPDYGYTF
TRBD2	TRBJ2-6	TRBV5-6	18	NA	TGTGCCAGCAGCTTGTTGTTAGCGGGAGGCTTTGGGGCCAACGTCCTGACTTTC	CASSLLLAGGFGANVLTF
TRBD1	TRBJ2-7	TRBV6-5	14	NA	TGTGCCAGCAGTTACAACAGGGGATCCTACGAGCAGTACTTC	CASSYNRGSYEQYF
TRBD2	TRBJ2-7	TRBV18	12	NA	TGTGCCAGCTCACCTGACGGGGGGGAGCAGTACTTC	CASSPDGGEQYF
NA	TRBJ2-7	TRBV5-8	14	NA	TGTGCCAGCAGTTTGAATCTCGGGACCAGCTACGGGGATTTC	CASSLNLGTSYGDF
NA	TRBJ1-2	TRBV7-8	14	NA	TGTGCCAGCAGCCCCGGTCAGGGGAACTATGGCTACACCTTC	CASSPGQGNYGYTF
TRBD2	TRBJ2-4	TRBV11-2	16	few	TGTGCCAGCAGCTTAGGGCGGGAGAGGTCCAAAAACATTCAGTACTTC	CASSLGRERSKNIQYF
NA	TRBJ2-2	TRBV7-6	15	once	TGTGCCAGCAGCTTGCTAGCAGCGAACACCGGGGAGCTGTTTTTT	CASSLLAANTGELFF
NA	TRBJ2-7	TRBV18	16	NA	TGTGCCAGCTCACCATCGAGCGGTTCAGCCTCCTACGAGCAGTACTTC	CASSPSSGSASYEQYF
NA	TRBJ1-1	TRBV19	12	NA	TGTGCCAGTAGTATCGGGAGGAATGAAGCTTTCTTT	CASSIGRNEAFF
TRBD1	TRBJ1-5	TRBV19	19	NA	TGTGCCAGTAGGGCCCCTGGACAGGGTTTAGCGGGAATTAGTCAGCCCCAGCATTTT	CASRAPGQGLAGISQPQHF
NA	TRBJ2-1	TRBV5-1	16	NA	TGCGCCAGCAGCACCGACGGGACATCGGGACAAAGTGAGCAGTTCTTC	CASSTDGTSGQSEQFF
TRBD1	TRBJ2-1	TRBV29-1	16	NA	TGCAGCGTAGAGGGAAGGGACAGTGCTTCCTACAATGAGCAGTTCTTC	CSVEGRDSASYNEQFF
NA	TRBJ2-3	TRBV30	15	NA	TGTGCCTGGAGTAGGGTAGCGCAAGACACAGATACGCAGTATTTT	CAWSRVAQDTDTQYF
NA	TRBJ1-5	TRBV19	15	NA	TGTGCCAGTAGTGAGGGGACTGCTAGCAATCAGCCCCAGCATTTT	CASSEGTASNQPQHF
NA	TRBJ2-6	TRBV4-1	17	NA	TGCGCCAGCAGCCAAGGGTACACCCTCTCTGGGGCCAACGTCCTGACTTTC	CASSQGYTLSGANVLTF
TRBD1	TRBJ1-1	TRBV27	13	few	TGTGCCAGCACGCCCCAGGGGGAGACTGAAGCTTTCTTT	CASTPQGETEAFF
TRBD1	TRBJ2-4	TRBV30	13	NA	TGTGCCGGGTCCGGGACAGGGGGAAACATTCAGTACTTC	CAGSGTGGNIQYF
TRBD1	TRBJ1-1	TRBV10-3	14	NA	TGTGCCATCAGACGCCAGGGGGAAAACACTGAAGCTTTCTTT	CAIRRQGENTEAFF
NA	TRBJ1-5	TRBV7-9	15	NA	TGTGCCAGCAGCTTAGAGAGCGGTAGCAATCAGCCCCAGCATTTT	CASSLESGSNQPQHF
NA	TRBJ2-4	TRBV6-5	16	once	TGTGCCAGCAGTTCCGACCCGCCCCCAGCCAAAAACATTCAGTACTTC	CASSSDPPPAKNIQYF
TRBD1	TRBJ2-2	TRBV19	14	once	TGTGCCAGTACCTCAACAGGGGGAACCGGGGAGCTGTTTTTT	CASTSTGGTGELFF
NA	TRBJ2-5	TRBV6-1	15	NA	TGTGCCAGCAGCAAAAGAGGAGGGCTACAAGAGACCCAGTACTTC	CASSKRGGLQETQYF
TRBD2	TRBJ2-3	TRBV30	12	NA	TGTGCCTGGGGACGTAGCGGGGGTCCGCAGTATTTT	CAWGRSGGPQYF
TRBD1	TRBJ1-5	TRBV25-1	14	NA	TGTGCCAGCAGTCGACAGGGGGACAATCAGCCCCAGCATTTT	CASSRQGDNQPQHF
TRBD2	TRBJ2-7	TRBV11-2	13	NA	TGTGCCAGCGCGGTAGCGGGGGCCTACGAGCAGTACTTC	CASAVAGAYEQYF
TRBD2	TRBJ2-5	TRBV11-3	15	NA	TGTGCCAGCAGCTTTTTCAGCGGGAGTGGAGAGACCCAGTACTTC	CASSFFSGSGETQYF
TRBD1	TRBJ1-2	TRBV7-8	13	NA	TGTGCCAGCAGCTTAGGTACAGGGGTTGGCTACACCTTC	CASSLGTGVGYTF
TRBD2	TRBJ2-1	TRBV10-3	14	NA	TGTGCCATCAGTGTGGGGGGAGGGCAGGAGGAGCAGTTCTTC	CAISVGGGQEEQFF
NA	TRBJ1-1	TRBV6-5	14	NA	TGTGCCAGCAGTTACGTGAGAGGGAGCACTGAAGCTTTCTTT	CASSYVRGSTEAFF
NA	TRBJ2-6	TRBV4-2	20	NA	TGTGCCAGCAGCCAAGAACTAGTGGTTCGGGGTATGTCTGGGGCCAACGTCCTGACTTTC	CASSQELVVRGMSGANVLTF
TRBD1	TRBJ1-3	TRBV28	12	NA	TGTGCCATGCAGGGGGCAAGAAACACCATATATTTT	CAMQGARNTIYF
NA	TRBJ2-2	TRBV19	17	NA	TGTGCCAGTAGCCCAAGTGGAAGGGGTCCCGGCGCCGGGGAGCTGTTTTTT	CASSPSGRGPGAGELFF